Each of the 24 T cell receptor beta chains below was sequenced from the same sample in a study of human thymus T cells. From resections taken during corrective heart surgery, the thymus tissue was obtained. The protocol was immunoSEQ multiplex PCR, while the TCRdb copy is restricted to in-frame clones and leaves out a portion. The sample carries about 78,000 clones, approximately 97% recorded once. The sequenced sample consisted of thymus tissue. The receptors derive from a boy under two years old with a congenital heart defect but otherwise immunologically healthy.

For the CDR3, the DNA is TGTGCCAGCAGTCCCCCACAGGTAGGGTACAATGAGCAGTTCTTC. Residues: CASSPPQVGYNEQFF. The chain is built from TRBV28 and TRBJ2-1, with a weak D call TRBD1 (5 bases). Germline V gene sequence: CDR1 MDHEN, CDR2 SYDVKM. The CDR3 consists of 15 residues. V lost 5 bases and J lost 4, with 15 bases in between.

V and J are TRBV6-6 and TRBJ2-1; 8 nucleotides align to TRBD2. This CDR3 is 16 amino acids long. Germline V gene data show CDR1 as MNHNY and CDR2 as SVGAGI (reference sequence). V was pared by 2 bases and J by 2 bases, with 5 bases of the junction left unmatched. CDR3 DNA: TGTGCCAGCAGTTACCCAGCGGGAGAGGCCTACAATGAGCAGTTCTTC. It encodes CASSYPAGEAYNEQFF.

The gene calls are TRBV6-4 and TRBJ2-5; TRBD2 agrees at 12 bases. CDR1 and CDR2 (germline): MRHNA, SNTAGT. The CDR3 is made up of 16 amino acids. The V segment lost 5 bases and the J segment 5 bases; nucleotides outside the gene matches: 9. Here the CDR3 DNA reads TGTGCCAGCAGTACCGTCTCTCTAGCGGGGGGGGAGACCCAGTACTTC. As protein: CASSTVSLAGGETQYF.

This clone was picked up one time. The CDR3 nucleotides are TGCAGTACCCTCGAGCAAGAGACCCAGTACTTC. Its protein product is CSTLEQETQYF. The chain joins TRBV20-1 to TRBJ2-5; D not resolved. CDR1 DFQATT and CDR2 SNEGSKA come from the germline V gene (reference sequence). V lost 8 bases and J lost 2, with 9 bases in between. This CDR3 has 11 amino acids.

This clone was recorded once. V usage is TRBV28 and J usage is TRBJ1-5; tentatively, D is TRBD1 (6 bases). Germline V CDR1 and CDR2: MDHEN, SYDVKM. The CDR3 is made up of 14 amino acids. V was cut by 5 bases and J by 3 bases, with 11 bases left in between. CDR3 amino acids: CASSTDSFNQPQHF. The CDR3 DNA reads TGTGCCAGCAGTACGGACAGCTTCAATCAGCCCCAGCATTTT.

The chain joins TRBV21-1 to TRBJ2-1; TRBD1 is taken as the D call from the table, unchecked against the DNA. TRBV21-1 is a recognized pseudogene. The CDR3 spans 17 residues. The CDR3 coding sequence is TGTGCCAGCAGCAAAGTGAGGGACACTCCAAAGCGAGATGAGCAGTTCTTC. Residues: CASSKVRDTPKRDEQFF.

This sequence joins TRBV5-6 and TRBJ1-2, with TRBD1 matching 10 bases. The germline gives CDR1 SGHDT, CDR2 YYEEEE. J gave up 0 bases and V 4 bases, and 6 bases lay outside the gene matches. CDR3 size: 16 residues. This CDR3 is CASSPTGGSANYGYTF. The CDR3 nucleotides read TGTGCCAGCAGCCCGACAGGGGGCTCAGCTAACTATGGCTACACCTTC.

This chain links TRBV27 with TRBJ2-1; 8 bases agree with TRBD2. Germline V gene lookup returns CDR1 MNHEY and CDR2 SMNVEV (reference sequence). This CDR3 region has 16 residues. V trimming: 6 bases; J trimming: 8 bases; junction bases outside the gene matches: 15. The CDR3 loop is CASRISTGGGRHEQFF. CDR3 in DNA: TGTGCCAGCAGGATATCAACCGGGGGGGGTAGGCATGAGCAGTTCTTC.

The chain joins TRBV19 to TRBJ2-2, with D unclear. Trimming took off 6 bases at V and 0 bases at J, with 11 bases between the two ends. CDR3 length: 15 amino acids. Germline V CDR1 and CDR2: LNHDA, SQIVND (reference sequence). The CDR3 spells CASRLWVSNTGELFF. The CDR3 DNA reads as TGTGCCAGTAGACTCTGGGTATCGAACACCGGGGAGCTGTTTTTT.

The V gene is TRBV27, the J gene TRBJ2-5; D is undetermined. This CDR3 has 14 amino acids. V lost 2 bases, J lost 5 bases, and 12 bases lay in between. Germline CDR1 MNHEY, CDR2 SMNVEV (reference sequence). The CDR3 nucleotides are TGTGCCAGCAGTTTAATCCCCCAATGGGAGACCCAGTACTTC. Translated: CASSLIPQWETQYF.

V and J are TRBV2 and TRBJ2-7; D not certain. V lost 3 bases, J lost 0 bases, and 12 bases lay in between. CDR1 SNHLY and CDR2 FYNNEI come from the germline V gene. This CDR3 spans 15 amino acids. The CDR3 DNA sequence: TGTGCCAGCAGTGAGTTCCCCCAGAGCTCCTACGAGCAGTACTTC. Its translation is CASSEFPQSSYEQYF.

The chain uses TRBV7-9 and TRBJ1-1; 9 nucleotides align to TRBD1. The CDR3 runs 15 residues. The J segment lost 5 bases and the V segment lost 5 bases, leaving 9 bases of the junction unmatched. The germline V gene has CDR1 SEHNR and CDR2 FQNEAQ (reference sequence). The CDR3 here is CASSVTGTGLTEAFF. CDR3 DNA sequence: TGTGCCAGCAGCGTCACCGGGACAGGGTTGACTGAAGCTTTCTTT.

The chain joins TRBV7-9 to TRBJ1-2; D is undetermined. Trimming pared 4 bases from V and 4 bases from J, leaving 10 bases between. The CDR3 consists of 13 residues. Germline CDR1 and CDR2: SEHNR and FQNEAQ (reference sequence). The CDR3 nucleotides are TGTGCCAGCAGCTCCCCGGCCTTCTATGGCTACACCTTC. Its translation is CASSSPAFYGYTF.

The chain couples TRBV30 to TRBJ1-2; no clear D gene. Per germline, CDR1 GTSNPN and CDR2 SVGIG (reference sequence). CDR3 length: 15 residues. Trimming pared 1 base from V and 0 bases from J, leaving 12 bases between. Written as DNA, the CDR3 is TGTGCCTGGAGTGAAGGGCCTGGAGCTAACTATGGCTACACCTTC. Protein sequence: CAWSEGPGANYGYTF.

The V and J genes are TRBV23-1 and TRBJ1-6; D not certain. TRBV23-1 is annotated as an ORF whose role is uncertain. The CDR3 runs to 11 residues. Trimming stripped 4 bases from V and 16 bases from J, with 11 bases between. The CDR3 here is CASSPQKTLHF. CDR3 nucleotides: TGCGCCAGCAGTCCCCAAAAGACACTCCACTTT.

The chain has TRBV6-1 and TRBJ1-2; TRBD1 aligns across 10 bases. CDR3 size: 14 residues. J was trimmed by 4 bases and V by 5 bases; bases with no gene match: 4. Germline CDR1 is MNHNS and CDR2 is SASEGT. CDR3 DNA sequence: TGTGCCAGCAGTCGGGACAGGGGTCTCTATGGCTACACCTTC. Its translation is CASSRDRGLYGYTF.

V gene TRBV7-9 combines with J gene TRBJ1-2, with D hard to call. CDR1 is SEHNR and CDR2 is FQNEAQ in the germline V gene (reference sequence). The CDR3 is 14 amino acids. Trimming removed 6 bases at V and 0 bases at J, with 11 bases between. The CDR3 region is CASRKKGANYGYTF. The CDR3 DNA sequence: TGTGCCAGCAGAAAAAAGGGAGCTAACTATGGCTACACCTTC.

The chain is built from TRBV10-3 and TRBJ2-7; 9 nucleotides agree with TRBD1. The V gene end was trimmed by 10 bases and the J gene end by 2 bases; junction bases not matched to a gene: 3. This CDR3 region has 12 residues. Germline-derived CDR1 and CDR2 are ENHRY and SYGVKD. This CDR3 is CATRDRAYEQYF. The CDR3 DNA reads TGTGCCACGCGGGACAGGGCCTACGAGCAGTACTTC.

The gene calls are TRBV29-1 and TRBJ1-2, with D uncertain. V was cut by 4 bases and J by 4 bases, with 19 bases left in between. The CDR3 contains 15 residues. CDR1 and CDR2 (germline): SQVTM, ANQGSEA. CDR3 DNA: TGCAGCGTTGTCTCTCGGGCTCAAGGATGCTATGGCTACACCTTC. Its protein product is CSVVSRAQGCYGYTF.

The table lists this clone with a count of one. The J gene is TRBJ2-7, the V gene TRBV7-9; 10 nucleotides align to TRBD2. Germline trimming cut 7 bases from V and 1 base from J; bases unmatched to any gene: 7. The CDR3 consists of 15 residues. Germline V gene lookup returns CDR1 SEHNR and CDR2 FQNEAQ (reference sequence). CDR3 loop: CASTLSGRGSYEQYF. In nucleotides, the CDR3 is TGTGCCAGCACCCTAAGCGGGAGGGGATCCTACGAGCAGTACTTC.

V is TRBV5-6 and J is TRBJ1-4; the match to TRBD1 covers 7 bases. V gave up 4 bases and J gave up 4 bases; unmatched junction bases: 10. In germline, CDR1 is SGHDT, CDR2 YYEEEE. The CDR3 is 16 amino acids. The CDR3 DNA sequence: TGTGCCAGCAGCCTCATTCCGGGACAGAGTAATGAAAAACTGTTTTTT. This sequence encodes CASSLIPGQSNEKLFF.

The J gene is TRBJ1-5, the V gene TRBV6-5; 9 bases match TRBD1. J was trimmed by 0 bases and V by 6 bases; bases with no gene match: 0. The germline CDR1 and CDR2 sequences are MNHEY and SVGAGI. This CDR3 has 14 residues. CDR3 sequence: CASRGQGSNQPQHF. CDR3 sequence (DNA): TGTGCCAGCAGGGGACAGGGTAGCAATCAGCCCCAGCATTTT.

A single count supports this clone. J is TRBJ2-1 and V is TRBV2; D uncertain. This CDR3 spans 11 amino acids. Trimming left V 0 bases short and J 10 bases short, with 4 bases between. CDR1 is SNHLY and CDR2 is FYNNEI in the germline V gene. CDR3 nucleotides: TGTGCCAGCAGTGAAGCGTACGAGCAGTTCTTC. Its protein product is CASSEAYEQFF.

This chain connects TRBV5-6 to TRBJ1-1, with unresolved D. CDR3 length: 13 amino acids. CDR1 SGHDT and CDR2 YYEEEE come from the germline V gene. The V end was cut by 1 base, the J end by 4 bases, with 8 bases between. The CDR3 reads CASSLPAATEAFF. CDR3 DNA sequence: TGTGCCAGCAGCTTGCCGGCAGCCACTGAAGCTTTCTTT.